This T cell receptor (beta chain) was profiled in a study of blood T cell repertoires in COVID-19. The overall study: Samples taken during acute and convalescent COVID-19 were collected in the United States, Italy and Spain. Sources were T cells, B-cell-depleted T cells, or PBMCs; the material itself was cDNA or gDNA.

In the original workflow: Amplification of reference gene primers provided the estimated nucleated cell counts. Sequenced by immunoSEQ multiplex PCR; TCRdb stores in-frame clones only, minus some. V and J calls and clone size are given by that table; D and trimming were obtained from the DNA. The sample shows about 380,000 clones, around 87% of them seen only once. Trimming cost V 4 bases and J 7 bases, with 10 bases left between them. Looked up from germline, CDR1 is SEHNR and CDR2 is FQNEAQ (reference sequence). This CDR3 spans 12 amino acids. Sample: peripheral blood. The chain joins TRBV7-9 to TRBJ1-2; the D is unclear. The receptor comes from a man younger than 35 with active or convalescent COVID-19. CDR3 in amino acids: CASSSGVPGYTF. The CDR3 nucleotides are TGTGCCAGCAGCTCGGGAGTTCCTGGCTACACCTTC.